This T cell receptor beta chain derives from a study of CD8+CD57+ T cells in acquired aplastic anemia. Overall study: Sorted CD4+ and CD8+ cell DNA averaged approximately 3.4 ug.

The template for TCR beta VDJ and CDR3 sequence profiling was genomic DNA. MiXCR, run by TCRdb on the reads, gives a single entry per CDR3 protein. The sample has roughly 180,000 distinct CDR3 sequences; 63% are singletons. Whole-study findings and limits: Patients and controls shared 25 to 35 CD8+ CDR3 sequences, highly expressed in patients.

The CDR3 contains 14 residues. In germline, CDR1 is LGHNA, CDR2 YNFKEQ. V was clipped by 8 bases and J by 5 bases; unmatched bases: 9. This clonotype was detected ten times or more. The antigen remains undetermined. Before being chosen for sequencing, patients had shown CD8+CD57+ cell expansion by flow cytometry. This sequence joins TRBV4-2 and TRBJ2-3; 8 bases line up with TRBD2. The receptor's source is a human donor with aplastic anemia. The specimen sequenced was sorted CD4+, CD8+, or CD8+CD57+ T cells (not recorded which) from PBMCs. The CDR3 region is CASFAGGPRDTQYF. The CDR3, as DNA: TGTGCCAGCTTTGCGGGGGGCCCCCGAGATACGCAGTATTTT.